What follows are 20 T cell receptor beta chains derived from one specimen sequenced in a study of blood T cells in healthy people across ages. Next came a second PCR, run for 7 to 11 cycles, which used a sample-barcoded 5' primer along with a J-beta primer mix. Via MiXCR, TCRdb re-called the 5' RACE reads, giving one row per CDR3 protein. This table holds about 780,000 distinct CDR3 sequences, 35% to 60% found once. Sequencing used blood. All receptors derive from a man at least 80 years old in good health.

This clonotype was counted a single time. A junction boundary mismatches the germline segment, possibly from a read error. This chain joins TRBV15 and TRBJ2-5; TRBD2 agrees at 10 bases. The end of the DNA aligns better with TRBJ2-7, so the J call may be wrong. CDR1 and CDR2 from the germline V gene are LNHNV and YYDKDF (reference sequence). This CDR3 is 16 amino acids long. The DNA of the CDR3 is TGTGCCACTAGCAGCCCAACTAGCGGGACAAACTACGAGCAGTACTTC. Its protein is CATSSPTSGTNYEQYF.

The chain couples TRBV7-9 to TRBJ2-1; D may be TRBD1 or TRBD2 (5 bases each). Germline CDR1 is SEHNR and CDR2 is FQNEAQ (reference sequence). Trimming removed 5 bases from V and 4 bases from J, with 12 bases in between. This CDR3 is 14 amino acids long. The CDR3 region is CASSPGAQYNEQFF. CDR3 DNA sequence: TGTGCCAGCAGCCCCGGGGCCCAGTACAATGAGCAGTTCTTC. The full variable domain, in which reference TRBV7-9 and TRBJ2-1 provide the parts outside the CDR3, is DTGVSQNPRHKITKRGQNVTFRCDPISEHNRLYWYRQTLGQGPEFLTYFQNEAQLEKSRLLSDRFSAERPKGSFSTLEIQRTEQGDSAMYLCASSPGAQYNEQFFGPGTRLTVL.

In its sample, this clonotype was seen a few times. The chain joins TRBV7-2 to TRBJ2-7, with D possibly TRBD2 on 5 matching bases. CDR1 is SGHTA and CDR2 is FQGNSA in the germline V gene. V was trimmed by 5 bases and J by 2 bases, leaving 13 bases between them. The CDR3 is made up of 14 amino acids. The CDR3 is CASSPGRGAYEQYF. The CDR3 DNA reads TGTGCCAGCAGCCCCGGCCGGGGTGCCTACGAGCAGTACTTC.

This clonotype was seen a handful of times. J is TRBJ2-2 and V is TRBV29-1; D not resolved. The V end was cut by 7 bases, the J end by 1 base, with 13 bases between. Germline CDR1 reads SQVTM; CDR2 reads ANQGSEA. CDR3 length equals 14 residues. The CDR3 spells CSGRRSENTGELFF. The CDR3 nucleotides are TGCAGCGGCAGACGTTCCGAGAACACCGGGGAGCTGTTTTTT.

The V gene is TRBV7-3, the J gene TRBJ2-3, with D uncertain. V lost 3 bases, J lost 4 bases, and 8 bases lay in between. This CDR3 spans 13 amino acids. CDR1 SGHTA and CDR2 FQGTGA come from the germline V gene. The CDR3 region is CASSFPGADTQYF. The CDR3 nucleotides are TGTGCCAGCAGCTTCCCTGGGGCAGATACGCAGTATTTT.

The sample holds one count of this clonotype. The chain is built from TRBV12-3 or TRBV12-4 and TRBJ2-2; TRBD2 matches 8 bases. This CDR3 comprises 16 residues. The junction had 9 bases not matched to a gene; V was cut back by 6 bases and J by 3 bases. Here the CDR3 DNA reads TGTGCCAGCAGGCCTCGGGAGGGGACTTACACCGGGGAGCTGTTTTTT. Its protein is CASRPREGTYTGELFF.

This rearrangement joins TRBV12-3 or TRBV12-4 to TRBJ1-2; D ambiguous. V was pared by 5 bases and J by 4 bases, with 14 bases between. The CDR3 is 14 amino acids. The CDR3 DNA reads TGTGCCAGCAGTGTTGTGGGTGATAGCTATGGCTACACCTTC. It is translated as CASSVVGDSYGYTF.

The chain joins TRBV9 to TRBJ2-3; 8 bases are a match to TRBD2. Germline V CDR1 and CDR2: SGDLS, YYNGEE. V shed 4 bases and J 2 bases; nucleotides not matched to a gene: 9. This CDR3 contains 16 residues. CDR3 loop: CASSPWAGGPTDTQYF. DNA for the CDR3: TGTGCCAGCAGCCCTTGGGCGGGAGGACCCACAGATACGCAGTATTTT.

V usage is TRBV29-1 and J usage is TRBJ1-2; no firm D call. Germline-derived CDR1 and CDR2 are SQVTM and ANQGSEA. This CDR3 contains 13 residues. Trimming stripped 5 bases from V and 8 bases from J, with 18 bases between. DNA of the CDR3: TGCAGCGTTACTATGCGGCGTAACCAAGGCTACACCTTC. This encodes CSVTMRRNQGYTF.

V usage is TRBV12-3 or TRBV12-4 and J usage is TRBJ2-4; TRBD1 aligns across 7 bases. The trim removed 8 bases at V and 13 bases at J, leaving 17 bases unmatched. This CDR3 contains 14 residues. The CDR3 nucleotides are TGTGCCAGCCAATCTGTGGCGGCTGGGACAGAGCAGTACTTC. Protein product: CASQSVAAGTEQYF.

The chain combines TRBV27 with TRBJ2-2, with D tentatively TRBD2 (6 bases). V dropped 4 bases and J dropped 7 bases, with 10 bases sitting between them. The CDR3 spans 13 residues. Germline V gives CDR1 MNHEY, CDR2 SMNVEV (reference sequence). The CDR3 sequence: CASSSFSGGELFF. CDR3 in DNA: TGTGCCAGCAGTTCCTTTAGCGGCGGGGAGCTGTTTTTT.

V usage is TRBV29-1 and J usage is TRBJ2-3; TRBD2 matches at 8 bases. The V gene end was trimmed by 6 bases and the J gene end by 0 bases; junction bases not matched to a gene: 5. The CDR3 runs to 14 residues. Germline CDR1 is SQVTM and CDR2 is ANQGSEA. CDR3 bases: TGCAGCGTCACAGCGGGAGCCAGCACAGATACGCAGTATTTT. This encodes CSVTAGASTDTQYF.

V and J are TRBV18 and TRBJ2-5; 7 bases align to TRBD2. The junction had 21 bases not matched to a gene; V was cut back by 0 bases and J by 11 bases. This CDR3 has 18 amino acids. Per the germline V gene, CDR1 is KGHSH and CDR2 is LQKENI. The CDR3 DNA is TGTGCCAGCTCACCACCAGGAAGCGGGGCCCTTACATACAATGAGCAGTACTTC. Protein: CASSPPGSGALTYNEQYF.

The chain combines TRBV18 with TRBJ2-1, with TRBD2 identical over 10 bases. J lost 2 bases, V lost 8 bases, and 3 bases had no gene match. Germline V gene data show CDR1 as KGHSH and CDR2 as LQKENI. CDR3 length: 14 amino acids. The CDR3 loop is CASTTSGTYNEQFF. As DNA, the CDR3 is TGTGCCAGCACAACTAGCGGGACCTACAATGAGCAGTTCTTC. The variable domain in full, completed from reference TRBV18 and TRBJ2-1, reads NAGVMQNPRHLVRRRGQEARLRCSPMKGHSHVYWYRQLPEEGLKFMVYLQKENIIDESGMPKERFSAEFPKEGPSILRIQQVVRGDSAAYFCASTTSGTYNEQFFGPGTRLTVL.

Here the CDR3 reads CASSQDWAGGVETQYF. The CDR3 region has the DNA TGCGCCAGCAGCCAAGATTGGGCGGGAGGAGTAGAGACCCAGTACTTC. The J gene is TRBJ2-5, the V gene TRBV4-1; TRBD2 agrees at 8 bases. Germline loops: CDR1 MGHRA, CDR2 YSYEKL. J lost 4 bases, V lost 0 bases, and 7 bases had no gene match. The CDR3 covers 16 residues.

The genes are TRBV6-5 and TRBJ1-2; maybe TRBD1 (6 bases). The CDR3 length is 16 residues. In germline, CDR1 is MNHEY, CDR2 SVGAGI. V lost 0 bases and J 2 bases, leaving 13 bases between the germline ends. This CDR3 reads CASSYSGGRNNYGYTF. In DNA form, the CDR3 reads TGTGCCAGCAGTTACTCAGGGGGACGGAACAACTATGGCTACACCTTC.

The chain employs TRBV5-1 and TRBJ2-1, with TRBD1 identical over 8 bases. Germline trimming cut 4 bases from V and 4 bases from J; bases unmatched to any gene: 16. CDR3 size: 18 residues. Germline V gives CDR1 SGHRS, CDR2 YFSETQ. The CDR3, as DNA: TGCGCCAGCAGCCGCTGGACAGGGAATGATCGTCGGTACAATGAGCAGTTCTTC. This sequence encodes CASSRWTGNDRRYNEQFF.

Of note for this clonotype: A much larger clone differs from this one at a single base, so this may be a read error. The chain uses TRBV5-1 and TRBJ2-1; D is possibly TRBD1 or TRBD2 (5 bases each). Looked up from germline, CDR1 is SGHRS and CDR2 is YFSETQ. V was cut by 4 bases and J by 5 bases, with 10 bases left in between. The CDR3 spans 13 residues. In DNA form, the CDR3 reads TGCGCCAGCAGCCGGGACGTAAACAATGAGCAGTTCTTC. Translating gives CASSRDVNNEQFF.

The V and J genes are TRBV9 and TRBJ1-1; D is ambiguous. The CDR3 has 14 residues. The V end was cut by 0 bases, the J end by 1 base, with 7 bases between. Germline V gives CDR1 SGDLS, CDR2 YYNGEE. The CDR3 spells CASSVVIENTEAFF. In nucleotides, the CDR3 is TGTGCCAGCAGCGTAGTTATAGAGAACACTGAAGCTTTCTTT.

The chain carries TRBV12-3 or TRBV12-4 and TRBJ1-2; D uncertain. This CDR3 comprises 13 residues. The ends were cut back, 1 base at V and 8 bases at J, with 11 bases in the middle. The CDR3 region is CASSLGEGWGYTF. The DNA for the CDR3 is TGTGCCAGCAGTTTAGGGGAAGGGTGGGGCTACACCTTC.